The present T cell receptor beta chain was sequenced within a study of blood T cell repertoires in COVID-19. Whole-study context: The United States, Italy and Spain supplied acute and convalescent COVID-19 samples. The cDNA or gDNA used as material had been derived from T cells, B-cell-depleted T cells, or PBMCs.

As handled by the study authors: Estimation of nucleated cell counts was performed using reference gene primer amplification. Sequencing was performed with immunoSEQ multiplex PCR; in TCRdb, only in-frame clones are kept and a portion is missing. V and J calls and clone size are copied from that table; D and trimming were computed from the DNA. The sample includes some 130,000 clones, about 91% of them seen just once. V gave up 7 bases and J gave up 3 bases; unmatched junction bases: 5. The CDR3 sequence is 12 residues long. From germline, CDR1 is SQVTM and CDR2 ANQGSEA. The chain has TRBV29-1 and TRBJ2-7; TRBD2 matches at 8 bases. Material for sequencing was peripheral blood. The clonotype originates from a middle-aged man with acute or convalescent COVID-19. DNA of the CDR3: TGCAGCGCGAGGCTAGCGGGCTACGAGCAGTACTTC. Translating it yields CSARLAGYEQYF.